Listed below are T cell receptor beta chains from one sample, sequenced in a study of identical twins. One entry per CDR3 protein, called by TCRdb with MiXCR from the 5' RACE reads. The table shows fewer than 350,000 distinct CDR3 sequences, with under 9.5% occurring only once. The same data also contributed to another study, on yellow fever vaccine responses in identical twins.

What was sequenced was memory (CD45RO+) T cells sorted from blood. The receptor set was obtained from a woman under 30 in good health. CDR3s include the opening cysteine and the closing phenylalanine or tryptophan. A D gene is named only where the DNA matches it firmly. Some rows have no size entry. The others give once, few or many, or a class for an expanded clone.

j_gene: TRBJ1-6
abundance: .
d_gene: TRBD1
v_gene: TRBV20-1
CDR3nt: TGCAGTGCTAGGACTGGACAGGGAGCCTCACCCCTCCACTTT
CDR3aa: CSARTGQGASPLHF

j_gene: TRBJ1-1
abundance: .
d_gene: .
v_gene: TRBV6-5
CDR3nt: TGTGCCAGCAGTTACGGGGGGGGCTTCTCTGAAGCTTTCTTT
CDR3aa: CASSYGGGFSEAFF

j_gene: TRBJ2-3
abundance: .
d_gene: TRBD2
v_gene: TRBV20-1
CDR3nt: TGCAGTGCTATCCATAGCGGGGCCGGGGATACGCAGTATTTT
CDR3aa: CSAIHSGAGDTQYF

j_gene: TRBJ2-3
abundance: few
d_gene: .
v_gene: TRBV2
CDR3nt: TGTGCCAGCAGTACAGGGATTCGGGCTACGCAGTATTTT
CDR3aa: CASSTGIRATQYF

j_gene: TRBJ2-7
abundance: .
d_gene: TRBD2
v_gene: TRBV3-1
CDR3nt: TGTGCCAGCAGCCCGCTAGCGGGAGTTGGACACGAGCAGTACTTC
CDR3aa: CASSPLAGVGHEQYF

j_gene: TRBJ2-7
abundance: many
d_gene: TRBD2
v_gene: TRBV12-3/TRBV12-4
CDR3nt: TGTGCCAGCAGCCTCGGACTAGCGGGAGTATACGAGCAGTACTTC
CDR3aa: CASSLGLAGVYEQYF

j_gene: TRBJ2-7
abundance: .
d_gene: .
v_gene: TRBV27
CDR3nt: TGTGCCAGCAGTTTCTCCGGAGTCTACGAGCAGTACTTC
CDR3aa: CASSFSGVYEQYF

j_gene: TRBJ1-1
abundance: few
d_gene: TRBD1
v_gene: TRBV27
CDR3nt: TGTGCCAGCAGTTCGACAGGGGGTGAAGCTTTCTTT
CDR3aa: CASSSTGGEAFF

j_gene: TRBJ2-3
abundance: few
d_gene: .
v_gene: TRBV7-2
CDR3nt: TGTGCCAGCAGCTACCGGGCCCCACGGGATACGCAGTATTTT
CDR3aa: CASSYRAPRDTQYF

j_gene: TRBJ2-2
abundance: .
d_gene: .
v_gene: TRBV7-9
CDR3nt: TGTGCCAGCAGCTTAGGGGTGGAGATATACACCGGGGAGCTGTTTTTT
CDR3aa: CASSLGVEIYTGELFF

j_gene: TRBJ2-3
abundance: many
d_gene: TRBD2
v_gene: TRBV10-3
CDR3nt: TGTGCCATCAGTGACGGCGGGGGGCAAATAGATACGCAGTATTTT
CDR3aa: CAISDGGGQIDTQYF

j_gene: TRBJ1-5
abundance: .
d_gene: .
v_gene: TRBV12-3/TRBV12-4
CDR3nt: TGTGCCAGCACAGAGCTTAGCAATCAGCCCCAGCATTTT
CDR3aa: CASTELSNQPQHF

j_gene: TRBJ2-7
abundance: .
d_gene: TRBD1
v_gene: TRBV20-1
CDR3nt: TGCAGTGCTCAAAATAGGGGACAGAATCCCTACGAGCAGTACTTC
CDR3aa: CSAQNRGQNPYEQYF

j_gene: TRBJ2-5
abundance: .
d_gene: TRBD2
v_gene: TRBV5-1
CDR3nt: TGCGCCAGCAGCTTGACCACTAGCGGGAGTGGAGAGACCCAGTACTTC
CDR3aa: CASSLTTSGSGETQYF

j_gene: TRBJ2-3
abundance: many
d_gene: TRBD2
v_gene: TRBV3-1
CDR3nt: TGTGCCAGCAGCCAAAGTGCGCGGGAGTATACGCAGTATTTT
CDR3aa: CASSQSAREYTQYF

j_gene: TRBJ2-5
abundance: few
d_gene: TRBD1
v_gene: TRBV20-1
CDR3nt: TGCAGTGCTAGACGGGACAGGGGCGGACAAGAGACCCAGTACTTC
CDR3aa: CSARRDRGGQETQYF

j_gene: TRBJ1-2
abundance: few
d_gene: TRBD1
v_gene: TRBV2
CDR3nt: TGTGCCAGCAACACAGGGGCTGGCTACACCTTC
CDR3aa: CASNTGAGYTF

j_gene: TRBJ2-1
abundance: .
d_gene: TRBD2
v_gene: TRBV3-1
CDR3nt: TGTGCCACCACCCTCGGGACTAGCGGAAACAATGAGCAGTTCTTC
CDR3aa: CATTLGTSGNNEQFF

j_gene: TRBJ2-5
abundance: .
d_gene: .
v_gene: TRBV24-1
CDR3nt: TGTGCCACCAGTCCTAATGTGGCAGCCACCGGAGAGACCCAGTACTTC
CDR3aa: CATSPNVAATGETQYF

j_gene: TRBJ2-6
abundance: .
d_gene: .
v_gene: TRBV4-1
CDR3nt: TGCGCCAGCAGCCAACGCAGAGCCCCCTCTGGGGCCAACGTCCTGACTTTC
CDR3aa: CASSQRRAPSGANVLTF

j_gene: TRBJ1-4
abundance: .
d_gene: TRBD1
v_gene: TRBV20-1
CDR3nt: TGCAGTGCTCCTAGGGGGCGGAATGAAAAACTGTTTTTT
CDR3aa: CSAPRGRNEKLFF

j_gene: TRBJ2-1
abundance: .
d_gene: TRBD2
v_gene: TRBV2
CDR3nt: TGTGCCAGCGGGACTAGCGGGAGGGCCGGTGAGCAGTTCTTC
CDR3aa: CASGTSGRAGEQFF

j_gene: TRBJ2-1
abundance: many
d_gene: .
v_gene: TRBV20-1
CDR3nt: TGCAGTGCTAGACATCCGGGGATCCGCGTAAACAATGAGCAGTTCTTC
CDR3aa: CSARHPGIRVNNEQFF

j_gene: TRBJ2-5
abundance: few
d_gene: .
v_gene: TRBV12-3/TRBV12-4
CDR3nt: TGTGCCAGCAGCTTTCGAGGGGCTTTACAAGAGACCCAGTACTTC
CDR3aa: CASSFRGALQETQYF

j_gene: TRBJ2-7
abundance: .
d_gene: .
v_gene: TRBV6-2/TRBV6-3
CDR3nt: TGTGCCACTAGTCGTAGGGAGGCGGACGAGCAGTACTTC
CDR3aa: CATSRREADEQYF

j_gene: TRBJ2-2
abundance: many
d_gene: .
v_gene: TRBV12-3/TRBV12-4
CDR3nt: TGTGCCAGCCTGCGGACAGCTACGAACACCGGGGAGCTGTTTTTT
CDR3aa: CASLRTATNTGELFF

j_gene: TRBJ2-2
abundance: few
d_gene: .
v_gene: TRBV4-1
CDR3nt: TGCGCCAGCAGCTTGGGACCGAAGGCCACCGGGGAGCTGTTTTTT
CDR3aa: CASSLGPKATGELFF

j_gene: TRBJ1-5
abundance: many
d_gene: .
v_gene: TRBV7-9
CDR3nt: TGTGCCAGCAGCCGAAGGGGCAGGGATCAGCCCCAGCATTTT
CDR3aa: CASSRRGRDQPQHF

j_gene: TRBJ2-7
abundance: few
d_gene: .
v_gene: TRBV7-9
CDR3nt: TGTGCCAGCAGCTCCTTTGGTTCGTTGGCCTCCTACGAGCAGTACTTC
CDR3aa: CASSSFGSLASYEQYF

j_gene: TRBJ1-6
abundance: many
d_gene: .
v_gene: TRBV3-1
CDR3nt: TGTGCCAGCAGCCAACGGGGGGCCCTAGATAATTCACCCCTCCACTTT
CDR3aa: CASSQRGALDNSPLHF

j_gene: TRBJ1-1
abundance: .
d_gene: TRBD1
v_gene: TRBV5-1
CDR3nt: TGCGCCAGCAAAAGATCAGGGGGATCTACTGAAGCTTTCTTT
CDR3aa: CASKRSGGSTEAFF

j_gene: TRBJ2-3
abundance: many
d_gene: TRBD2
v_gene: TRBV19
CDR3nt: TGTGCCAGTAGCCGGGACTACAACACAGATACGCAGTATTTT
CDR3aa: CASSRDYNTDTQYF

j_gene: TRBJ1-2
abundance: few
d_gene: .
v_gene: TRBV7-9
CDR3nt: TGTGCCAGCAGCTTAGGGACGTCCGTAGGCTACACCTTC
CDR3aa: CASSLGTSVGYTF

j_gene: TRBJ2-7
abundance: many
d_gene: .
v_gene: TRBV20-1
CDR3nt: TGCAGTGCTAGAGACAGGCTAGACTACGAGCAGTACTTC
CDR3aa: CSARDRLDYEQYF

j_gene: TRBJ1-2
abundance: .
d_gene: .
v_gene: TRBV2
CDR3nt: TGTGCCAGCAGTGGTACCCGGGACACCTCTGGGGATTATGGCTACACCTTC
CDR3aa: CASSGTRDTSGDYGYTF

j_gene: TRBJ1-1
abundance: few
d_gene: TRBD1
v_gene: TRBV15
CDR3nt: TGTGCCACCAGCAGAGGTATTTGGGACAGAGGATTCCTGAACACTGAAGCTTTCTTT
CDR3aa: CATSRGIWDRGFLNTEAFF

j_gene: TRBJ2-7
abundance: few
d_gene: TRBD2
v_gene: TRBV6-1
CDR3nt: TGTGCCAGCAGTACGCGGGAGGCCCTCTACGAGCAGTACTTC
CDR3aa: CASSTREALYEQYF

j_gene: TRBJ2-5
abundance: few
d_gene: TRBD2
v_gene: TRBV4-1
CDR3nt: TGCGCCAGCAGCCAAGTGGGACTAGCGGGGCGTCAAGAGACCCAGTACTTC
CDR3aa: CASSQVGLAGRQETQYF